The sequence of this TCR beta chain was determined in a study of T cells in Graves' hyperthyroidism and ophthalmopathy. This clonotype has only one observation. Its antigen is currently unknown. Researchers barred patients who had uncontrolled infection, other autoimmune disease, pregnancy or lactation. Diagnosing involved the use of clinical symptoms, serum thyroxine and TRAb, thyroid ultrasound and orbital computed tomography. General study findings and limits: Model output signaled ophthalmopathy a median 6.5 months ahead of onset.

The CDR3 has 12 residues. Germline CDR1 is SGHAT and CDR2 is FQNNGV. The V end lost 1 base, the J end lost 6 bases, and 7 bases lay between the germline ends. RNA transcripts served as the template for amplifying TCR beta CDR3 regions. TCR CDR3 underwent first-round RT-PCR with the HTBI primer set. A single record per CDR3 protein comes from TCRdb applying MiXCR to the multiplex PCR reads. The sample lists around 620,000 distinct CDR3 sequences; 40% to 55% were seen once. This chain joins TRBV11-2 and TRBJ2-7, with D unresolved. The sequenced sample consisted of peripheral blood or thyroid tissue (not recorded which). The receptor comes from an adult woman with Graves' disease, either hyperthyroidism or ophthalmopathy (not recorded which). CDR3 nucleotide sequence: TGTGCCAGCAGCTTAGGGGCCCCCGAGCAGTACTTC. This sequence encodes CASSLGAPEQYF.